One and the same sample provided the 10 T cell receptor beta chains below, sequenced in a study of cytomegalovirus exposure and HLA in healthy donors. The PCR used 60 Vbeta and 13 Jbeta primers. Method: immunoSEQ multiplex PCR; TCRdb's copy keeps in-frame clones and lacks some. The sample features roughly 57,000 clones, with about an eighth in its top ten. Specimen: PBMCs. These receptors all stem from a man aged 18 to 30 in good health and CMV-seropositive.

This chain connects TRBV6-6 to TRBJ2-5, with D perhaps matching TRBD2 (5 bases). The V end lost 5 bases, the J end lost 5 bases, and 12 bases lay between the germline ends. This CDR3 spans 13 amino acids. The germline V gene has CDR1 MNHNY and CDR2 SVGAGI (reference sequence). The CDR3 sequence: CASSRGTSETQYF. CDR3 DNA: TGTGCCAGCAGTCGGGGAACTTCGGAGACCCAGTACTTC.

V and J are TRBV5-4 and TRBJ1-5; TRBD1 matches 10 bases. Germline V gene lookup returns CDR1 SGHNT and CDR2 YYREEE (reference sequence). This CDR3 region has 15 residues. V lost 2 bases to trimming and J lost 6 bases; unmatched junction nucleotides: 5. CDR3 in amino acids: CASSFGTGEGQPQHF. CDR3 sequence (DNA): TGTGCCAGCAGCTTTGGGACAGGGGAGGGTCAGCCCCAGCATTTT.

CDR3 region: CAWGGQRNSPLHF. DNA for the CDR3: TGTGCCTGGGGAGGACAGCGTAATTCACCCCTCCACTTT. The rearrangement links TRBV30 to TRBJ1-6; D is possibly TRBD1 (6 bases). The CDR3 sequence is 13 residues long. Trimming took 5 bases from V and 6 from J, leaving 11 bases between them. Germline values: CDR1 GTSNPN, CDR2 SVGIG (reference sequence).

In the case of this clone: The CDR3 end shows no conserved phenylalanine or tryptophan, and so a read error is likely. CDR3 loop: CASSAEGPAKNIQYS. CDR3 sequence (DNA): TGTGCCAGCAGCGCAGAGGGCCCGGCCAAAAACATTCAGTACTCC. The rearrangement joins TRBV9 to TRBJ2-4; tentative D call: TRBD2 (5 bases). The CDR3 is 15 residues long. Germline V gene sequence: CDR1 SGDLS, CDR2 YYNGEE. V lost 3 bases to trimming and J lost 1 base, with 11 bases between them.

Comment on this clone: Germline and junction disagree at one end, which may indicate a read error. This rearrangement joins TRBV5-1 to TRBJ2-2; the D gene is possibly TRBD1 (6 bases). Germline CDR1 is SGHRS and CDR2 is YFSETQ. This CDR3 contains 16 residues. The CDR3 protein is CASSLEGTLRTGELLF. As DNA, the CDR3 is TGCGCCAGCAGCTTGGAGGGGACACTACGCACCGGGGAGCTGCTTTTT.

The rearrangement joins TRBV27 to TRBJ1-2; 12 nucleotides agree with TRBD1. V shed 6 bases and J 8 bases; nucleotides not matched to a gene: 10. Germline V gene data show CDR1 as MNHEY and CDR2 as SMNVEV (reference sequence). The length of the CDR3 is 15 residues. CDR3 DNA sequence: TGTGCCAGCAGGTTAAACACCGGGACAGGGGGCGGCTACACCTTC. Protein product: CASRLNTGTGGGYTF.

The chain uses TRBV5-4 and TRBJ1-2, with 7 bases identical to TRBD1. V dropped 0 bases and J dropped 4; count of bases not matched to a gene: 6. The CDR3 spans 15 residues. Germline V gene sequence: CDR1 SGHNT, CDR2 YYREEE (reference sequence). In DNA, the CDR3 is TGTGCCAGCAGCTTGGGACAGGGAGACTTCTATGGCTACACCTTC. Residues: CASSLGQGDFYGYTF.

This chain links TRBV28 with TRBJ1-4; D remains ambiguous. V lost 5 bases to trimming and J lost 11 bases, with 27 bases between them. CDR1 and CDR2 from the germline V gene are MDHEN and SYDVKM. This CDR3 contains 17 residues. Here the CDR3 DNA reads TGTGCCAGCAGTGGTCCCTCTATTGGCAGGCCGGTTGGGAAACTGTTTTTT. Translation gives CASSGPSIGRPVGKLFF. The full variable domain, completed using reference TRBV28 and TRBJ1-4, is DVKVTQSSRYLVKRTGEKVFLECVQDMDHENMFWYRQDPGLGLRLIYFSYDVKMKEKGDIPEGYSVSREKKERFSLILESASTNQTSMYLCASSGPSIGRPVGKLFFGSGTQLSVL.

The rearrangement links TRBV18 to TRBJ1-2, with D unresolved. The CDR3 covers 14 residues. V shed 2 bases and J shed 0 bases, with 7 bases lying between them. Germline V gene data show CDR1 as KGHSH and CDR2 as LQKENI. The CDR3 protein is CASSPSQSNYGYTF. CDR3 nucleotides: TGTGCCAGCTCACCATCACAGTCTAACTATGGCTACACCTTC.

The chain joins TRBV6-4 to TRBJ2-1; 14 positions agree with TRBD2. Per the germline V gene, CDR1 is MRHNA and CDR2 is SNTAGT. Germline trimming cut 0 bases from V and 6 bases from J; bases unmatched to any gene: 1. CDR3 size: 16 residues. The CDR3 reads CASSDSGTSGSNEQFF. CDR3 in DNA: TGTGCCAGCAGTGACTCGGGGACTAGCGGGAGCAATGAGCAGTTCTTC.